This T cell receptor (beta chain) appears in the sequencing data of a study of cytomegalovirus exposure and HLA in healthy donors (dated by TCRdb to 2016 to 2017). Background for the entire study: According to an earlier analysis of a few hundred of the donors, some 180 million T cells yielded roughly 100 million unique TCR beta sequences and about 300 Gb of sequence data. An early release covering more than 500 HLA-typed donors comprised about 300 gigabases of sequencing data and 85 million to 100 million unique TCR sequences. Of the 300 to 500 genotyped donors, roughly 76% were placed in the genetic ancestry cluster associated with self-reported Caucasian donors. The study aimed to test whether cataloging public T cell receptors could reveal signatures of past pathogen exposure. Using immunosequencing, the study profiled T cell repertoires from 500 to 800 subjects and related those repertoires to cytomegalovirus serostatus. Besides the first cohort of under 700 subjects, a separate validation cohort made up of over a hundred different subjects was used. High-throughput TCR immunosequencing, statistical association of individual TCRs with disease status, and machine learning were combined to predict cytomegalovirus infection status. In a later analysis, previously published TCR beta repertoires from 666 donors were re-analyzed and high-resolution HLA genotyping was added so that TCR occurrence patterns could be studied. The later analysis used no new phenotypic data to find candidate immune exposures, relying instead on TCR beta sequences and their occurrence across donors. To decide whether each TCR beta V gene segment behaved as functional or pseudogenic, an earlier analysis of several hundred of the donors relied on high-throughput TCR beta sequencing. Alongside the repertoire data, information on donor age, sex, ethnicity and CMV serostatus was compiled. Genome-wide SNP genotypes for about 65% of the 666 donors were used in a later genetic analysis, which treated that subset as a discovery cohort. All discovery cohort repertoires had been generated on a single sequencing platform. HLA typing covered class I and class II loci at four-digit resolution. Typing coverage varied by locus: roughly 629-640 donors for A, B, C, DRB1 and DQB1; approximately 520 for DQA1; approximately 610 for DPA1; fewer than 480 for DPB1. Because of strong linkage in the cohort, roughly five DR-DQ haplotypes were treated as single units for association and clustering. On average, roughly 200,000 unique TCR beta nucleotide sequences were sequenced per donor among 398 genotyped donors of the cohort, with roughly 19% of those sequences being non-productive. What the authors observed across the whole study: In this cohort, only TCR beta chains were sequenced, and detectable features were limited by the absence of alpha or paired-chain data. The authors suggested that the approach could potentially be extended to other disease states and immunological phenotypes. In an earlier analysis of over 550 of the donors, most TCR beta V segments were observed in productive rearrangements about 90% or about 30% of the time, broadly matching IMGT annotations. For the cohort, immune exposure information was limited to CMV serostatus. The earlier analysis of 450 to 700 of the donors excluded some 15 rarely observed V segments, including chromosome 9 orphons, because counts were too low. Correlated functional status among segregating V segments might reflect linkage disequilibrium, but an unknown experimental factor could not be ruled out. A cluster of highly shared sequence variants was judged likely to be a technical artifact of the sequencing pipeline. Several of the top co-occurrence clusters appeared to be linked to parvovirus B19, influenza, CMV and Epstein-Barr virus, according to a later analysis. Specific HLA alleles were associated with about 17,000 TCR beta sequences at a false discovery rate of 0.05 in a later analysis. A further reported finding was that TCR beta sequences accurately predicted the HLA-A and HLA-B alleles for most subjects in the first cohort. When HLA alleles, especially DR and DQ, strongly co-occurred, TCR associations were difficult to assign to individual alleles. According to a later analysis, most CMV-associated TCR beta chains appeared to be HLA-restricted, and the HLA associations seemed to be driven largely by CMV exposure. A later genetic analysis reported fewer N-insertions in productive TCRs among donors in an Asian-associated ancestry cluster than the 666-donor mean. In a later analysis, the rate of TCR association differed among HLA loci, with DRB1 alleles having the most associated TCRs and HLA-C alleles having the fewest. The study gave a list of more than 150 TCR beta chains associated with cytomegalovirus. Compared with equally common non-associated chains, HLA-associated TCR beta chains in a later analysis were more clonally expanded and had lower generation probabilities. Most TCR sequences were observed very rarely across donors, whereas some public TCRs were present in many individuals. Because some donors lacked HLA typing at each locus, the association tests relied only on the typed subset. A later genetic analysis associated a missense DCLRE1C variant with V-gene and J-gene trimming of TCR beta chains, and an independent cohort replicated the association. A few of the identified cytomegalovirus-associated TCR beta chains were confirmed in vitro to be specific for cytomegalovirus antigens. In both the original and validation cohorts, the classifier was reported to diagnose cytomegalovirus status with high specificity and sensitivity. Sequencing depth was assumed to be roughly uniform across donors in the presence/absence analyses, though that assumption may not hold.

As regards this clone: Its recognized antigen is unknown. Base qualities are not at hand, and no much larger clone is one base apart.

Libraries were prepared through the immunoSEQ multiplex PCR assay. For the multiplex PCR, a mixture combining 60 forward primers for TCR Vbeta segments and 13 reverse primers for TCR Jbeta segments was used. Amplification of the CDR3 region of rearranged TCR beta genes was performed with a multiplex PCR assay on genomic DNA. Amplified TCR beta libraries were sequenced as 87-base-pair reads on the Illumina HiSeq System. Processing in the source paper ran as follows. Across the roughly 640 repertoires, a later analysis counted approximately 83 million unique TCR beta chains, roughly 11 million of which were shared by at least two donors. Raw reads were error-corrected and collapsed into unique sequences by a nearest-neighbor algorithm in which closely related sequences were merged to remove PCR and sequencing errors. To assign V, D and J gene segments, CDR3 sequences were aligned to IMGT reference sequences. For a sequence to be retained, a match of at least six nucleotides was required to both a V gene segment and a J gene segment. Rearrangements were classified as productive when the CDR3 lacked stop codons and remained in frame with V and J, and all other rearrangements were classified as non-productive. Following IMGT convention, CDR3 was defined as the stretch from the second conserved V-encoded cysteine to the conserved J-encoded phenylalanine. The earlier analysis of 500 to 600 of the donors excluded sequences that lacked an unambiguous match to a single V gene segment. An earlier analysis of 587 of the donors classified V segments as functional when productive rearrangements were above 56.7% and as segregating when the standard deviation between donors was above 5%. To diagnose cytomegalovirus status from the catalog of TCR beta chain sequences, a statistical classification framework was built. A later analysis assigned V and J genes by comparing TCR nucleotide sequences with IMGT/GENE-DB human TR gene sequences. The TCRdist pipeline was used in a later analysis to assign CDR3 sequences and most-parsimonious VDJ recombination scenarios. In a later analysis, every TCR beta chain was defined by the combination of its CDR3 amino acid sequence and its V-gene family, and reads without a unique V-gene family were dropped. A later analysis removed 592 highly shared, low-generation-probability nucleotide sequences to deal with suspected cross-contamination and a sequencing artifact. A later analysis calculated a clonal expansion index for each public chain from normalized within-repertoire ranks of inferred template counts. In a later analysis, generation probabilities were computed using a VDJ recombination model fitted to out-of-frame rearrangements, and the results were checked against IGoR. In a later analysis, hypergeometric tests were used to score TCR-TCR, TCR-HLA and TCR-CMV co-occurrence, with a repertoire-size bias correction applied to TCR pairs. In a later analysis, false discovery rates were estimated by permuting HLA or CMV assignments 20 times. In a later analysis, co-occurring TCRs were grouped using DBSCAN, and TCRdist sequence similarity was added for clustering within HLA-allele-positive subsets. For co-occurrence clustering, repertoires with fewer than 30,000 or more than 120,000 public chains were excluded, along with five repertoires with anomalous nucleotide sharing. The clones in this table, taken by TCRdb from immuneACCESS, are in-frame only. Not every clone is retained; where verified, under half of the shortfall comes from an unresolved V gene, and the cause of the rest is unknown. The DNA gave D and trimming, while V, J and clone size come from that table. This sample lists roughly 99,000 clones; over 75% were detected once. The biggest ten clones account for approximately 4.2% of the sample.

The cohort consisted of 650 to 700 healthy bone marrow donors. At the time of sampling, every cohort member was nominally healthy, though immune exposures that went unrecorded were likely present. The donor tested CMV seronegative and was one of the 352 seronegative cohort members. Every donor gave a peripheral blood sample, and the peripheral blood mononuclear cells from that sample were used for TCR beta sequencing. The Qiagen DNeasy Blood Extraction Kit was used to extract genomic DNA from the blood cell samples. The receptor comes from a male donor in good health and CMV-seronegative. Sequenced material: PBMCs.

In nucleotides, the sequence is TGTGCCAGCAGCGGCAGACAGGGTTTCTCCTACGAGCAGTACTTC. This gives the protein CASSGRQGFSYEQYF. The chain is made from TRBV9 and TRBJ2-7; 7 bases in between match TRBD1. The germline V gene sets CDR1 to SGDLS and CDR2 to YYNGEE. The CDR3 starts with the cysteine, ends with the phenylalanine, and has 15 residues. Of the read, only the CDR3 DNA is kept; its 45 bases are in frame from base 1. Relative to germline, V is missing 3 bases and J is missing 0 bases, with 6 bases of the junction outside any gene match.